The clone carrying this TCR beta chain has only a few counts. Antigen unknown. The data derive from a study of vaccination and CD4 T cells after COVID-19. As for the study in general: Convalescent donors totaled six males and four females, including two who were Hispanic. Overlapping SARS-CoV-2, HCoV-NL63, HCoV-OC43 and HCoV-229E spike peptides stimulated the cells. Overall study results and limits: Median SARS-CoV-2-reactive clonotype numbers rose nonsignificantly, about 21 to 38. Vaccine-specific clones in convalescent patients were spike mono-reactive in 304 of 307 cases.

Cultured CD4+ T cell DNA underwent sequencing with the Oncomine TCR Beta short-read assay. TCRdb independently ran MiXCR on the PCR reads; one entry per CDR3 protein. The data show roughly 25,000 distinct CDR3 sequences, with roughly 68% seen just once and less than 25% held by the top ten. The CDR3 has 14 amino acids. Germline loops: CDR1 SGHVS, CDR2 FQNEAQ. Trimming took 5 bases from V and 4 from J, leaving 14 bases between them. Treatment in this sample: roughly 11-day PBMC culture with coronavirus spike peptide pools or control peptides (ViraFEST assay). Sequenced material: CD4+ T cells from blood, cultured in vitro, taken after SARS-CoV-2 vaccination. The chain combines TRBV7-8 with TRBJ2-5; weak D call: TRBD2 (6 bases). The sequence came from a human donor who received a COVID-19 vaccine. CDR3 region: CASSATDGRETQYF. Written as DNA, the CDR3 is TGTGCCAGCAGCGCGACGGACGGGAGAGAGACCCAGTACTTC.